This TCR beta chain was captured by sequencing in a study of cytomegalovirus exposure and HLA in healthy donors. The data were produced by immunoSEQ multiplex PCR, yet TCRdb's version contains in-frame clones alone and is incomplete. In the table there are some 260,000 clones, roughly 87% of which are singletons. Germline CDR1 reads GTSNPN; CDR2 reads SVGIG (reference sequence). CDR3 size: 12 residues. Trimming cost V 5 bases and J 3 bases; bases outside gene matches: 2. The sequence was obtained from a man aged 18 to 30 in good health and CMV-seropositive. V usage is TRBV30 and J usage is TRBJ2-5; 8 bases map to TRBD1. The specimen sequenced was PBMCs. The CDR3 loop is CAWDRGEETQYF. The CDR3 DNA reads TGTGCCTGGGACAGGGGCGAAGAGACCCAGTACTTC.